This T cell receptor (beta chain) appears in the sequencing data of a study of T cell responses to AZD1222 COVID-19 vaccine. Overall study results and limits: It was only after the peak T cell response that any repertoires were sampled. Variant regions that are unmutated are reportedly the target of nearly half of spike-specific TCRs. Seropositivity was recorded at baseline in only a handful of AZD1222 recipients.

The length of the CDR3 is 11 residues. The V gene lost 6 bases and the J gene lost 8 bases, with 8 bases spanning the gap. Germline CDR1 reads SGHVS; CDR2 reads FNYEAQ. Some clones are missing from TCRdb's copy, which holds only in-frame ones; the method was immunoSEQ multiplex PCR. The table lists fewer than 200,000 clones, roughly 89% of them singletons. A note on this clone: Antigen: not known.

The sequence was collected from an adult in good health. The sequenced sample was peripheral blood, obtained on day 0 of AZD1222 vaccination. The J gene is TRBJ2-1, the V gene TRBV7-6, with D unclear. CDR3 sequence (DNA): TGTGCCAGCAGGTTGTATGATGAGCAGTTCTTC. Residues: CASRLYDEQFF.